The sample holds a few counts of the clone carrying this TCR beta chain. Its antigen is unidentified. Stated treatment: roughly 10-day PBMC culture with coronavirus spike peptide pools or control peptides (ViraFEST assay). ViraFEST sequenced TCRs after peptide-pool expansion of antigen-specific T cells. Following a culture period (around eleven days), negative selection was used to isolate CD4+ T cells. CDR3 length: 15 residues. The J segment lost 8 bases and the V segment lost 2 bases, leaving 10 bases of the junction unmatched. Looked up from germline, CDR1 is SGHVS and CDR2 is FQNEAQ. At the Johns Hopkins FTIC core, DNA taken from cultured CD4+ T cells was sequenced by way of the Oncomine TCR Beta short-read assay. MiXCR, run by TCRdb on the PCR reads, gives a single entry per CDR3 protein. The sample contains under 20,000 distinct CDR3 sequences, 44% of which appear only once. The sample comes from a study of vaccination and CD4 T cells after COVID-19. The wider study: Nasal swab PCR showed SARS-CoV-2 in convalescent patients, some ten with mild and one with severe disease.

The rearrangement uses TRBV7-8 and TRBJ1-2; 8 bases are a match to TRBD1. This receptor was taken from a human donor who had recovered from COVID-19. The material sequenced was CD4+ T cells from blood, cultured in vitro, taken before SARS-CoV-2 vaccination. The CDR3 bases are TGTGCCAGCAGCTTACTGGGGCAGGGGGCGCGAGGCTACACCTTC. Amino acid sequence: CASSLLGQGARGYTF.